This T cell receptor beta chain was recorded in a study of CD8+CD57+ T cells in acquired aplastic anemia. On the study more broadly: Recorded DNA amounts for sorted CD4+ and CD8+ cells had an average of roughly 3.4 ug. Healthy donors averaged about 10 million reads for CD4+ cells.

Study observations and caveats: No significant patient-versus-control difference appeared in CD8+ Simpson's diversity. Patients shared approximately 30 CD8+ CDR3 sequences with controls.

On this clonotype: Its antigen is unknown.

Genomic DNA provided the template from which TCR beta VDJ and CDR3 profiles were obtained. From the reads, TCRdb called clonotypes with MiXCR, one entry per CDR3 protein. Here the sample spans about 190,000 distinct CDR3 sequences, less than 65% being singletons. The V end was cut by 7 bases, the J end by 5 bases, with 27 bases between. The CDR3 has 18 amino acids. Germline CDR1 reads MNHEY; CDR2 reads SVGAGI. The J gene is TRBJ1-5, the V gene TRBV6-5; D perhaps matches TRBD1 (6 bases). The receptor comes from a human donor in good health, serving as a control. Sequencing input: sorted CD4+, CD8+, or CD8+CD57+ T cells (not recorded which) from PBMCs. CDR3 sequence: CASIRRLSGGRGDQPQHF. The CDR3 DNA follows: TGTGCCAGCATTCGCAGGTTGAGTGGGGGGCGAGGGGATCAGCCCCAGCATTTT.